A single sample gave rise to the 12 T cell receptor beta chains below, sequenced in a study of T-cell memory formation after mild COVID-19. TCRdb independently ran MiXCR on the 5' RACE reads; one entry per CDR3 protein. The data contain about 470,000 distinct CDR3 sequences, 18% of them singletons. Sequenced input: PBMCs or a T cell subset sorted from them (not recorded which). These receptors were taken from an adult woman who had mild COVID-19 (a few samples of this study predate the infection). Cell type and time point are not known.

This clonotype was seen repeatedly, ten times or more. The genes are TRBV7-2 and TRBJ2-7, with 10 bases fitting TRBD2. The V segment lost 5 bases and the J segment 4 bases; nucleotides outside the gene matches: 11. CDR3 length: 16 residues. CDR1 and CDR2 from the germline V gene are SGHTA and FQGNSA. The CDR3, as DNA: TGTGCCAGCAGCAAGACTAGCGGGTCCTCCGGGTACGAGCAGTACTTC. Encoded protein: CASSKTSGSSGYEQYF.

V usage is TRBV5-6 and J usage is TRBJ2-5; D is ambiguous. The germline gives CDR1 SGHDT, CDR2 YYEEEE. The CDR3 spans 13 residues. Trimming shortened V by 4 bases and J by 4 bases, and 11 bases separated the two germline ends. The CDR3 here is CASSPVGLETQYF. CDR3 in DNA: TGTGCCAGCAGCCCGGTGGGTCTAGAGACCCAGTACTTC.

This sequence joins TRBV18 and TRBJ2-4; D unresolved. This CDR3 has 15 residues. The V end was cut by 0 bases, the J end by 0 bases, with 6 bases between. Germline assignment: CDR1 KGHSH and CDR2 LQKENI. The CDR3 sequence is CASSPPSTAKNIQYF. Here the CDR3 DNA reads TGTGCCAGCTCACCACCGAGCACAGCCAAAAACATTCAGTACTTC.

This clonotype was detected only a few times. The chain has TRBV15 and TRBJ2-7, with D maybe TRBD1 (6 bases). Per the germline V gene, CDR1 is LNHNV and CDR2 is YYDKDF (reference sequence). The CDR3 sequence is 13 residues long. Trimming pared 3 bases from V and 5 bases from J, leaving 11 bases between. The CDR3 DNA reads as TGTGCCACCAGCAGGAGGTCAGGGGACGAGCAGTACTTC. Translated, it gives CATSRRSGDEQYF.

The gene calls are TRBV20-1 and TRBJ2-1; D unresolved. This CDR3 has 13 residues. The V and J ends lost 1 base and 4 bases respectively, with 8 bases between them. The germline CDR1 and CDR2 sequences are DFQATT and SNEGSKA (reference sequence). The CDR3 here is CSARAQNYNEQFF. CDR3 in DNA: TGCAGTGCTAGAGCCCAGAATTACAATGAGCAGTTCTTC.

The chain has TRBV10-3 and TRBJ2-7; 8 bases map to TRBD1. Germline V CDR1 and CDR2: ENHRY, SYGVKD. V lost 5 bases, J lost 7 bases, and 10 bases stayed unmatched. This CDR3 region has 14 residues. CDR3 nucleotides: TGTGCCATCAGTCGGACAGGGCAGGGGGATGAGCAGTACTTC. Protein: CAISRTGQGDEQYF.

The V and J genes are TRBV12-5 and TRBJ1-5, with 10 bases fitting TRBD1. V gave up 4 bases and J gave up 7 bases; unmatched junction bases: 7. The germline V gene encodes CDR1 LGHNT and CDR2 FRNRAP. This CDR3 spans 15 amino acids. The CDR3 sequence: CASGSDRGRGQPQHF. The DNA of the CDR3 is TGTGCTAGTGGTTCTGACAGGGGGCGAGGACAGCCCCAGCATTTT.

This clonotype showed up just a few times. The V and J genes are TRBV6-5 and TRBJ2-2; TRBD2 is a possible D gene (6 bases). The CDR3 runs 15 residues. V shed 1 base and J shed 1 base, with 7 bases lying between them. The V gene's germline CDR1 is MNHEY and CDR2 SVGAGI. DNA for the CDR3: TGTGCCAGCAGTTACTATAGCGGGAACACCGGGGAGCTGTTTTTT. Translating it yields CASSYYSGNTGELFF.

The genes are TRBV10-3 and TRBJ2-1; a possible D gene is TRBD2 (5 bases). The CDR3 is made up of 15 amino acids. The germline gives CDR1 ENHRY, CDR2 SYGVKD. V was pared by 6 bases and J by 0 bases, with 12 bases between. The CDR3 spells CAIRGAGDSYNEQFF. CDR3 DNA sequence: TGTGCCATCAGGGGAGCCGGGGACTCCTACAATGAGCAGTTCTTC.

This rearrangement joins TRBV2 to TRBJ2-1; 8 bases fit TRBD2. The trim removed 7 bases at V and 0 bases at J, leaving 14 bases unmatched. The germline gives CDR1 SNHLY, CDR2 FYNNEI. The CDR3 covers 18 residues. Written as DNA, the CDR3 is TGTGCCAGCACCCGGCCAAGGGCGGGAGGCCGCTCCTACAATGAGCAGTTCTTC. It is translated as CASTRPRAGGRSYNEQFF. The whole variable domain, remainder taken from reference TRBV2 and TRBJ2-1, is EPEVTQTPSHQVTQMGQEVILRCVPISNHLYFYWYRQILGQKVEFLVSFYNNEISEKSEIFDDQFSVERPDGSNFTLKIRSTKLEDSAMYFCASTRPRAGGRSYNEQFFGPGTRLTVL.

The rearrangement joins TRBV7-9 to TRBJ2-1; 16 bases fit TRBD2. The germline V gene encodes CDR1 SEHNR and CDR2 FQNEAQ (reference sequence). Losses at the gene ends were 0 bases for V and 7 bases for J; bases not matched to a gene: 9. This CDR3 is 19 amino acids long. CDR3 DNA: TGTGCCAGCAGCTTAGCGCTGGGACTAGCGGGAGGGCCGGTGAATGAGCAGTTCTTC. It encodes CASSLALGLAGGPVNEQFF.

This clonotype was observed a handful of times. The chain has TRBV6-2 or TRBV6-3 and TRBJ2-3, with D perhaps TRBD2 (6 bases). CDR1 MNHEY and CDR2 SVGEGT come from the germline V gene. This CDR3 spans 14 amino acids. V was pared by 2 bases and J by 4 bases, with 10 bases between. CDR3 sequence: CASSYLLAADTQYF. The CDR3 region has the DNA TGTGCCAGCAGTTACCTACTAGCCGCAGATACGCAGTATTTT.